One T cell receptor (beta chain) is described in this entry. Its antigen is undetermined. Clones were read by immunoSEQ multiplex PCR, and TCRdb kept only the in-frame ones, dropping some. The sample lists about 120,000 clones; approximately 85% were seen once. These data belong to a study of T cell responses to AZD1222 COVID-19 vaccine. On the study more broadly: Second-dose recipients at about 4 or about 12 weeks were treated as one pooled group.

Study observations and caveats: Repertoire sampling was restricted to post-peak T cell response timepoints. Seropositive status at baseline applied to only six AZD1222 recipients. Two doses of AZD1222 preceded a rise in Spike-specific TCR breadth and depth.

V was trimmed by 4 bases and J by 4 bases, leaving 13 bases between them. This CDR3 contains 15 residues. CDR1 is SGHTA, CDR2 FQGNSA, per germline. Specimen: peripheral blood, collected on day 0 of AZD1222 vaccination. This chain uses TRBV7-2 with TRBJ2-2; no firm D call. This clonotype was obtained from an adult in good health. The CDR3 nucleotides read TGTGCCAGCAGCTCCTGGACCACCCTCACCGGGGAGCTGTTTTTT. Translating gives CASSSWTTLTGELFF.